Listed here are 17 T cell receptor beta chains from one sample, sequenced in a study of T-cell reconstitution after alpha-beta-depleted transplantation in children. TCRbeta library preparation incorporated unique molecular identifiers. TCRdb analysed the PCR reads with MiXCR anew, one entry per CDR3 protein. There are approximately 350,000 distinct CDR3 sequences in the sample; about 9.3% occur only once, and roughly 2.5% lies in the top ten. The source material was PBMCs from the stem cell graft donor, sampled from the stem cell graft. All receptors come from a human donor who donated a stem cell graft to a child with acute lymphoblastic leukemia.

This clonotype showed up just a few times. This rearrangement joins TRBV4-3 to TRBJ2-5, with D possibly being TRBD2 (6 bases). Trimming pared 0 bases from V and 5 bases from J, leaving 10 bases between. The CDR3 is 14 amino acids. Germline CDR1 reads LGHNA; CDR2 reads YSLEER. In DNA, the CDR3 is TGCGCCAGCAGCCAAGAGGCAGGGAGGGAGACCCAGTACTTC. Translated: CASSQEAGRETQYF.

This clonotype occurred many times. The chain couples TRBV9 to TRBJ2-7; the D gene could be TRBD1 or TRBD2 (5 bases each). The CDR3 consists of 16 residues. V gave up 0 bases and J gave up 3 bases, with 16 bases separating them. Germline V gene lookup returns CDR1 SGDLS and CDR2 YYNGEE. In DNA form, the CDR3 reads TGTGCCAGCAGCGTAGCAGGGTCGGGGCCCCTCTACGAGCAGTACTTC. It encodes CASSVAGSGPLYEQYF.

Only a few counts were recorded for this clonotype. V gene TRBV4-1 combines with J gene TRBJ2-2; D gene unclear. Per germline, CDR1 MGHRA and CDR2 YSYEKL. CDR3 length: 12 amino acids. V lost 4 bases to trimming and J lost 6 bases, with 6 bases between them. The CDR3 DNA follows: TGCGCCAGCAGCCTCAAACCCGGGGAGCTGTTTTTT. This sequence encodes CASSLKPGELFF.

CDR3 coding DNA: TGTGCCACGGGACTAGGGGGTCCGCAGTATTTT. Its translation: CATGLGGPQYF. The chain is built from TRBV2 and TRBJ2-3, with 8 bases identical to TRBD2. CDR1 SNHLY and CDR2 FYNNEI come from the germline V gene. The CDR3 loop spans 11 amino acids. V gave up 10 bases and J gave up 10 bases; unmatched junction bases: 7. Looking up the rest from reference TRBV2 and TRBJ2-3 gives the full variable domain: EPEVTQTPSHQVTQMGQEVILRCVPISNHLYFYWYRQILGQKVEFLVSFYNNEISEKSEIFDDQFSVERPDGSNFTLKIRSTKLEDSAMYFCATGLGGPQYFGPGTRLTVL.

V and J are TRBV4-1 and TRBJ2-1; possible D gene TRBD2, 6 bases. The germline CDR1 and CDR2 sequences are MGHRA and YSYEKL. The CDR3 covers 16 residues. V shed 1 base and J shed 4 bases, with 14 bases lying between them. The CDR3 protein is CASSQGHSGAYNEQFF. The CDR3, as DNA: TGCGCCAGCAGCCAAGGGCATAGCGGAGCTTACAATGAGCAGTTCTTC.

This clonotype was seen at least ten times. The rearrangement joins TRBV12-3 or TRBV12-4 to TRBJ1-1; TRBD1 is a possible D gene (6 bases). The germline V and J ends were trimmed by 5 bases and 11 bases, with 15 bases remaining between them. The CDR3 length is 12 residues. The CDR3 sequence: CASSPEGDGAFF. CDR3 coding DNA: TGTGCCAGCAGTCCGGAGGGGGATGGGGCTTTCTTT.

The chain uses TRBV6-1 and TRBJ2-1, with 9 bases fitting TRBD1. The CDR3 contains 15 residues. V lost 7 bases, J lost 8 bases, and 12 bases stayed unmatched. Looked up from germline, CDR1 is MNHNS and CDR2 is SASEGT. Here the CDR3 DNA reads TGTGCCAGCATCAGCCTCTCCGACAGGGGGGATGAGCAGTTCTTC. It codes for CASISLSDRGDEQFF.

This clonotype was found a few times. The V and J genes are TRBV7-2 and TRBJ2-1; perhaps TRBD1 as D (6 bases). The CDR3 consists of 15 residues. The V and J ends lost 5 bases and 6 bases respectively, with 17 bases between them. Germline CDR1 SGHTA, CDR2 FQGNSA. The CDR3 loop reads CASSIRGGAGNEQFF. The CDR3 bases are TGTGCCAGCAGCATACGTGGGGGCGCGGGCAATGAGCAGTTCTTC.

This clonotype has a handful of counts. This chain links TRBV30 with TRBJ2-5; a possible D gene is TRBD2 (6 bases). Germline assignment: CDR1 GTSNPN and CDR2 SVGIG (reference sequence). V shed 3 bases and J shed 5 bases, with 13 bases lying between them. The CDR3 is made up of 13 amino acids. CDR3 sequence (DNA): TGTGCCTGGAGATTTAGCGGAGCGGAGACCCAGTACTTC. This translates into CAWRFSGAETQYF.

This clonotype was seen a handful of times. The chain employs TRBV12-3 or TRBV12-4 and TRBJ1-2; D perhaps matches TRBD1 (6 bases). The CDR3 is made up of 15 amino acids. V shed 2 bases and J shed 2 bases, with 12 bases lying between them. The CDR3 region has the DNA TGTGCCAGCAGTTTATCCGTCAGGGGCAACTATGGCTACACCTTC. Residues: CASSLSVRGNYGYTF.

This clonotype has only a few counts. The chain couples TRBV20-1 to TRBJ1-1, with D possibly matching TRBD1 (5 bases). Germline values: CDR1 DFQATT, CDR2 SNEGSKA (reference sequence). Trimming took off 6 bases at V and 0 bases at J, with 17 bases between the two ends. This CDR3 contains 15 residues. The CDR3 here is CSAPRDGNLNTEAFF. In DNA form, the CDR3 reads TGCAGTGCCCCCCGGGACGGGAACTTGAACACTGAAGCTTTCTTT.

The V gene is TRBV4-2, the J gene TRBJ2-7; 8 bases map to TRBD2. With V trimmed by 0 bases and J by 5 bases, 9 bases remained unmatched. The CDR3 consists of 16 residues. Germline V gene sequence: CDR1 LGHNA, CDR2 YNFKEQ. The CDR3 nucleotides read TGTGCCAGCAGCCAAGATGGGCGAGCGGGAGTCAACGAGCAGTACTTC. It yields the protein CASSQDGRAGVNEQYF.

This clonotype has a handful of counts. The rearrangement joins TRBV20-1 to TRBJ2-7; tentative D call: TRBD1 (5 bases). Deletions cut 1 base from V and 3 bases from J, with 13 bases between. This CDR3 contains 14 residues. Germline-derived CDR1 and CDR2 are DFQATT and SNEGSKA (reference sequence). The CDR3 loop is CSARAQGINYEQYF. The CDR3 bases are TGCAGTGCTAGAGCCCAGGGAATAAACTACGAGCAGTACTTC.

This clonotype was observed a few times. CDR3 sequence: CASSLEVSTNTGELFF. The CDR3 DNA reads as TGCGCCAGCAGCTTGGAGGTCAGCACGAACACCGGGGAGCTGTTTTTT. V gene TRBV5-1 combines with J gene TRBJ2-2; D is undetermined. CDR3 length: 16 amino acids. The V end lost 0 bases, the J end lost 0 bases, and 9 bases lay between the germline ends. Germline lookup yields CDR1 SGHRS and CDR2 YFSETQ.

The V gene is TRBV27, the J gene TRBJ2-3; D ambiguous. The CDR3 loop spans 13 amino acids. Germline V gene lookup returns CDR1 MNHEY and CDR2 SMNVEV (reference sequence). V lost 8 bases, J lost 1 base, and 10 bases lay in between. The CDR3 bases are TGTGCCAGCCTCAGGATCGGCACAGATACGCAGTATTTT. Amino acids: CASLRIGTDTQYF.

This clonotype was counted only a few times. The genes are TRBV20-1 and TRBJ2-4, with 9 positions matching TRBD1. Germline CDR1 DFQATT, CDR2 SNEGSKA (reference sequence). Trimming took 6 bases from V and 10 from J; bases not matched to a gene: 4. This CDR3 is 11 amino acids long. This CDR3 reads CSANRGPIQYF. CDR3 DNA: TGCAGTGCCAACAGGGGGCCGATTCAGTACTTC.

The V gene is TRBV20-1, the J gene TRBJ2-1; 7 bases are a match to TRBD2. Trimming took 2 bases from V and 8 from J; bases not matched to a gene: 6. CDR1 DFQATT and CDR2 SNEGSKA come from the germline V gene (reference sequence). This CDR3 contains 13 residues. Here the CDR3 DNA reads TGCAGTGCTAGACCCGCAGGGAGGGATGAGCAGTTCTTC. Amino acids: CSARPAGRDEQFF.